The 6 T cell receptor beta chains below were found in one sample sequenced in a study of T cell responses to AZD1222 COVID-19 vaccine. Generated by immunoSEQ multiplex PCR, the TCRdb table keeps only in-frame clones and is missing some. The table lists 110,000 to 150,000 clones, about nine tenths of them singletons, with 1.5% to 2% in the top ten. This specimen was peripheral blood, taken on day 0 of AZD1222 vaccination. These receptor sequences come from an adult in good health.

This chain joins TRBV5-1 and TRBJ2-5; D is ambiguous. CDR1 and CDR2 from the germline V gene are SGHRS and YFSETQ. Trimming pared 0 bases from V and 2 bases from J, leaving 11 bases between. The CDR3 spans 15 residues. The CDR3 spells CASSLARVGQETQYF. In DNA, the CDR3 is TGCGCCAGCAGCTTGGCCCGGGTGGGACAAGAGACCCAGTACTTC. Full variable domain (missing parts from reference TRBV5-1 and TRBJ2-5): KAGVTQTPRYLIKTRGQQVTLSCSPISGHRSVSWYQQTPGQGLQFLFEYFSETQRNKGNFPGRFSGRQFSNSRSEMNVSTLELGDSALYLCASSLARVGQETQYFGPGTRLLVL.

V is TRBV3-1 (or the pseudogene TRBV3-2) and J is TRBJ1-4, with a possible D match to TRBD1 (6 bases). Germline CDR1 LGHDT, CDR2 YNNKEL (reference sequence). CDR3 size: 15 residues. Trimming removed 3 bases at V and 3 bases at J, with 11 bases between. This chain's CDR3 is CASSHAGDSNEKLFF. The CDR3 DNA reads TGTGCCAGCAGCCATGCAGGGGATTCTAATGAAAAACTGTTTTTT.

The chain uses TRBV5-4 and TRBJ1-2; D is unresolved. Germline CDR1 is SGHNT and CDR2 is YYREEE (reference sequence). V was clipped by 7 bases and J by 5 bases, with 18 bases between them. The CDR3 is made up of 14 amino acids. CDR3 protein: CASGTKGPHYGYTF. In nucleotides, the CDR3 is TGTGCCAGCGGTACTAAGGGCCCTCATTATGGCTACACCTTC. The full variable domain, completed using reference TRBV5-4 and TRBJ1-2, is ETGVTQSPTHLIKTRGQQVTLRCSSQSGHNTVSWYQQALGQGPQFIFQYYREEENGRGNFPPRFSGLQFPNYSSELNVNALELDDSALYLCASGTKGPHYGYTFGSGTRLTVV.

The gene calls are TRBV4-1 and TRBJ2-2; no reliable D call. Between the trimmed V and J ends, which lost 6 bases and 2 bases, there was a span of 16 bases. Germline V gene sequence: CDR1 MGHRA, CDR2 YSYEKL. This CDR3 comprises 16 residues. CDR3: CASRGSRARNTGELFF. As DNA, the CDR3 is TGCGCCAGCAGGGGGTCCCGGGCACGAAACACCGGGGAGCTGTTTTTT.

This sequence joins TRBV6-5 and TRBJ1-6; 9 bases are a match to TRBD1. From germline, CDR1 is MNHEY and CDR2 SVGAGI. This CDR3 has 16 amino acids. J lost 10 bases, V lost 2 bases, and 9 bases had no gene match. CDR3 sequence: CASSYAAGTGFSPLHF. The DNA for the CDR3 is TGTGCCAGCAGTTACGCGGCCGGGACAGGGTTCTCACCCCTCCACTTT.

The rearrangement uses TRBV20-1 and TRBJ2-7; 10 bases map to TRBD1. CDR1 is DFQATT, CDR2 SNEGSKA, per germline (reference sequence). The CDR3 runs 13 residues. Unmatched junction bases numbered 4, after V lost 3 bases and J lost 5 bases. CDR3 region: CSASRDRGDEQYF. The CDR3 nucleotides read TGCAGTGCTAGTAGGGACAGGGGCGACGAGCAGTACTTC.